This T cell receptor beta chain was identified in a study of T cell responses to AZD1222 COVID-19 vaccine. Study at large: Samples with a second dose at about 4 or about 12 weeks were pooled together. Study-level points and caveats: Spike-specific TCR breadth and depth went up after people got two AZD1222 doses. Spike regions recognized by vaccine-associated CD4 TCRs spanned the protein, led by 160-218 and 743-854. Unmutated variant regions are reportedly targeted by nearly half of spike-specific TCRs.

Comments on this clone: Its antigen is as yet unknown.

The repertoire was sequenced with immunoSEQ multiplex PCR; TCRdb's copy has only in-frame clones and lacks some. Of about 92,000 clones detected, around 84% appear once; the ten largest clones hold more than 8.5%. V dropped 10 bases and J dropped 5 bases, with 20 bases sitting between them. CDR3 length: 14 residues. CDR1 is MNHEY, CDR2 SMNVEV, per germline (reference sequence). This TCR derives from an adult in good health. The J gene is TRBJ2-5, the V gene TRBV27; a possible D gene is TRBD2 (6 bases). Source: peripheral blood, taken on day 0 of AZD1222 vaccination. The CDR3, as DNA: TGTGCCACCCGTTCCACAGGAGGAGGGGAGACCCAGTACTTC. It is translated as CATRSTGGGETQYF.